These 4 T cell receptor beta chains were sequenced from one sample in a study of blood T cell repertoires in COVID-19. TCRdb's table, derived via immunoSEQ multiplex PCR, lists solely in-frame clones and lacks some. The profile covers more than 250,000 clones, with 87% appearing a single time and 5.5% to 6% taken by the ten largest. The specimen was PBMCs or T cells enriched from blood (not recorded which). Receptors originate from a woman in her twenties or thirties who had recovered from COVID-19.

The rearrangement uses TRBV5-1 and TRBJ2-2; the D is unclear. Trimming pared 4 bases from V and 5 bases from J, leaving 6 bases between. The CDR3 extends over 12 amino acids. Germline CDR1 and CDR2: SGHRS and YFSETQ. CDR3 DNA: TGCGCCAGCAGCCGTAATACCGGGGAGCTGTTTTTT. Protein product: CASSRNTGELFF.

This clone was detected a few times. The rearrangement joins TRBV2 to TRBJ1-6; the match to TRBD1 covers 8 bases. This CDR3 region has 15 residues. Per the germline V gene, CDR1 is SNHLY and CDR2 is FYNNEI. V lost 3 bases to trimming and J lost 6 bases; unmatched junction nucleotides: 4. The CDR3 DNA follows: TGTGCCAGCAGTGACCGGACAGGGCGTAATTCACCCCTCCACTTT. It yields the protein CASSDRTGRNSPLHF.

The V and J genes are TRBV4-3 and TRBJ2-6; maybe TRBD1 (7 bases). The V gene lost 0 bases and the J gene lost 0 bases, with 15 bases spanning the gap. Germline-derived CDR1 and CDR2 are LGHNA and YSLEER. This CDR3 has 19 residues. The CDR3 reads CASSQDWQGGSSGANVLTF. The CDR3 DNA reads TGCGCCAGCAGCCAAGATTGGCAGGGGGGCAGCTCTGGGGCCAACGTCCTGACTTTC.

This clone came up once. This rearrangement joins TRBV11-2 to TRBJ1-2, with 7 bases fitting TRBD1. CDR1 and CDR2 from the germline V gene are SGHAT and FQNNGV. The V segment lost 5 bases and the J segment 2 bases; nucleotides outside the gene matches: 5. This CDR3 is 14 amino acids long. The chain's CDR3 is CASSGAGGNYGYTF. The CDR3 DNA reads as TGTGCCAGCAGCGGCGCAGGGGGAAACTATGGCTACACCTTC.